This TCR beta chain is drawn from a study of circulating and synovial CD4+ cells in juvenile arthritis. General study results and limits: Deeper sequencing increased measured overlap with synovial clonotypes.

Germline loops: CDR1 KGHSH, CDR2 LQKENI. The CDR3 consists of 14 residues. Germline trimming cut 5 bases from V and 5 bases from J; bases unmatched to any gene: 5. Worth noting for this clone: Its antigen is unidentified.

Libraries were prepared by immunoSEQ multiplex PCR; TCRdb keeps only in-frame clonotypes and omits some of them. The sample has around 32,000 clones, 90% to 95% seen once. This chain connects TRBV18 to TRBJ2-1, with 8 bases matching TRBD2. The clonotype originates from a human donor with juvenile idiopathic arthritis. Sequenced input: CD4+ T cells from blood. In DNA, the CDR3 is TGTGCCAGCTCAGGACAACTAGCGGACAATGAGCAGTTCTTC. Translated: CASSGQLADNEQFF.